A selection of T cell receptor beta chains follows, all from one sample in a study of T cells in Graves' hyperthyroidism and ophthalmopathy. TCRdb used MiXCR to reprocess the multiplex PCR reads, holding one entry per CDR3 protein. The sample has more than 650,000 distinct CDR3 sequences; about 14% are singletons. Sequencing input: blood. These receptors came from a woman in her late teens or twenties with Graves' hyperthyroidism. Each CDR3 is given with its conserved first and last residue. A D gene is named only where the DNA matches it firmly. A clone size is listed for some rows: how often the clone was seen (once, few, many), or a class if it is expanded.

v_gene,len,j_gene,abundance,d_gene,CDR3aa,CDR3nt
TRBV12-3/TRBV12-4,13,TRBJ1-6,many,-,CASTQREGSPLHF,TGTGCCAGCACCCAGAGGGAGGGTTCACCCCTCCACTTT
TRBV7-2,16,TRBJ2-1,many,TRBD2,CASSLRAGGGNNEQFF,TGTGCCAGCAGCTTAAGGGCGGGAGGGGGAAACAATGAGCAGTTCTTC
TRBV6-6,14,TRBJ2-7,few,-,CASSYSDRTYEQYF,TGTGCCAGCAGTTACTCAGACAGGACCTACGAGCAGTACTTC
TRBV27,18,TRBJ2-3,many,TRBD2,CASSPIGLAGGGTDTQYF,TGTGCCAGCAGCCCAATAGGACTAGCGGGGGGAGGCACAGATACGCAGTATTTT
TRBV19,14,TRBJ1-2,-,-,CASTREGRGKGYTF,TGTGCCAGTACTCGCGAAGGGCGGGGGAAAGGCTACACCTTC
TRBV28,12,TRBJ1-1,many,-,CASSVPYTEAFF,TGTGCCAGCAGTGTCCCCTACACTGAAGCTTTCTTT
TRBV20-1,14,TRBJ2-7,many,TRBD1,CSARLQGALGEQYF,TGCAGTGCTAGGTTGCAGGGGGCGCTTGGCGAGCAGTACTTC
TRBV12-3/TRBV12-4,13,TRBJ1-6,-,-,CASSLQGNSPLHF,TGTGCCAGCAGTCTGCAGGGTAATTCACCCCTCCACTTT
TRBV6-6,14,TRBJ1-1,-,-,CASSYGGALAEAFF,TGTGCCAGCAGTTACGGTGGAGCGTTGGCTGAAGCTTTCTTT
TRBV14,16,TRBJ2-7,once,TRBD2,CASSQSTSGSAYEQYF,TGTGCCAGCAGCCAGTCGACTAGCGGGAGCGCCTACGAGCAGTACTTC
TRBV28,15,TRBJ2-5,many,TRBD2,CASSYGLAGGETQYF,TGTGCCAGCAGTTACGGACTAGCGGGAGGAGAGACCCAGTACTTC
TRBV14,15,TRBJ2-7,many,TRBD1,CASSQETGVTYEQYF,TGTGCCAGCAGCCAGGAAACAGGGGTCACCTACGAGCAGTACTTC
TRBV27,14,TRBJ2-1,many,-,CASSFSGTRNEQFF,TGTGCCAGCAGTTTCTCCGGGACTCGGAATGAGCAGTTCTTC
TRBV7-9,13,TRBJ1-2,many,TRBD1,CASSLTGGNGYTF,TGTGCCAGCAGCTTAACAGGGGGCAATGGCTACACCTTC
TRBV30,12,TRBJ1-1,many,-,CAWSVMDTEAFF,TGTGCCTGGAGTGTGATGGACACTGAAGCTTTCTTT
TRBV28,16,TRBJ1-5,few,TRBD1,CASSFAGGGSNQPQHF,TGTGCCAGCAGTTTTGCAGGGGGCGGGAGCAATCAGCCCCAGCATTTT
TRBV30,13,TRBJ1-6,many,-,CAGGQGIGSPLHF,TGTGCCGGTGGGCAGGGGATTGGTTCACCCCTCCACTTT